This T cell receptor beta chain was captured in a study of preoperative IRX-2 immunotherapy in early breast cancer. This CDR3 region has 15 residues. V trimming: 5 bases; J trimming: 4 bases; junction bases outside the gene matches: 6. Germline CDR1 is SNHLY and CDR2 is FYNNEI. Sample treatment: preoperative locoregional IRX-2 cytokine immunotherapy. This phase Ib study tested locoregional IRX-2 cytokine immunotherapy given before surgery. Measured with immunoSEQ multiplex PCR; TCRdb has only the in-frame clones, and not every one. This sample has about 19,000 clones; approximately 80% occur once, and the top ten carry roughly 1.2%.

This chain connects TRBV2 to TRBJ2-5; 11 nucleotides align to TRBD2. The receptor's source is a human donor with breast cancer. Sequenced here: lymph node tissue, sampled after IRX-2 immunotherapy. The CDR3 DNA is TGTGCCAGCAGTAGAACTAGCGGGGGCCGAGAGACCCAGTACTTC. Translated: CASSRTSGGRETQYF.